This T cell receptor beta chain is from a study of metastatic and nonmetastatic thyroid tumors (dated by TCRdb to 2019 to 2021). Broadly, across the study: Repertoires were compared across peripheral blood and tumor or nodule tissue samples from malignant and benign thyroid patients. Study-wide conclusions, independent of this receptor: TCR beta diversity was reported as significantly higher in malignant tumors than in benign nodules, in both blood and tumor samples.

Ten or more counts support this clone. This receptor's antigen is unknown. No clone much larger than this one lies a single base away; base qualities are absent. None of the patients had been given any treatment before thyroid surgery. The study retrospectively analysed patient clinical samples collected from the early 2010s to the late 2010s using T-cell receptor beta sequencing. Libraries were made using PCR. Sequencer: Illumina HiSeq 4000. The TCR beta-chain CDR3 region of each patient was profiled by high-throughput sequencing. For the original study's pipeline: The researchers built a classifier to tell apart papillary thyroid cancer patients with distant metastasis, based on CDR3 differences among clinicopathological groups. To measure repertoire diversity the researchers used the Shannon index, while the Morisita-Horn index served to gauge how similar the tumor and blood repertoires were. TCRdb reanalyzed the raw reads on its own, using fastp at Q25 for trimming and MiXCR for clone calling, and kept in-frame beta chains. These V and J calls rely on TCRdb rather than the paper's analysis. The table for this sample lists 60,000 to 85,000 clones; roughly a sixth of them were counted only once. The ten most abundant clones make up roughly 13% of the sample.

This receptor was taken from a female donor with papillary thyroid cancer or a benign thyroid nodule (not recorded which). Some clones in this sample may be carry-over from other donors' samples. Input material: blood.

Here the CDR3 is given as CASSLALAGIWEQFF. The DNA is TGTGCCAGCAGCTTAGCACTAGCGGGAATCTGGGAGCAGTTCTTC. Here the chain combines TRBV5-7 and TRBJ2-1, and 10 junctional nucleotides match TRBD2. TRBV5-7 belongs to the ORF category, with a function that is uncertain. Trimming removed 2 bases from V and 10 bases from J; the gene matches leave 9 bases unexplained. The CDR3 holds 15 amino acids from the cysteine to the phenylalanine. Of the read, only the CDR3 DNA is kept; its 45 bases are in frame from base 1.